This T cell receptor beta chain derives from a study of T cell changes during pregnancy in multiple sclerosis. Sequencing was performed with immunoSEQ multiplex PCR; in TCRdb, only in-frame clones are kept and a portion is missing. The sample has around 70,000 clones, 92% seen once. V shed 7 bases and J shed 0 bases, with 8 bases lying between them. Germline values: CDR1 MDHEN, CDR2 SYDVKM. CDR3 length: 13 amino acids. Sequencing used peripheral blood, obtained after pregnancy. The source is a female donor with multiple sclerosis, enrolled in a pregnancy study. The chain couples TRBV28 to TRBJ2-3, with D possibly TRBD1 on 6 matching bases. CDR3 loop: CASMGHSTDTQYF. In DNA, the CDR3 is TGTGCCAGCATGGGACACAGCACAGATACGCAGTATTTT.